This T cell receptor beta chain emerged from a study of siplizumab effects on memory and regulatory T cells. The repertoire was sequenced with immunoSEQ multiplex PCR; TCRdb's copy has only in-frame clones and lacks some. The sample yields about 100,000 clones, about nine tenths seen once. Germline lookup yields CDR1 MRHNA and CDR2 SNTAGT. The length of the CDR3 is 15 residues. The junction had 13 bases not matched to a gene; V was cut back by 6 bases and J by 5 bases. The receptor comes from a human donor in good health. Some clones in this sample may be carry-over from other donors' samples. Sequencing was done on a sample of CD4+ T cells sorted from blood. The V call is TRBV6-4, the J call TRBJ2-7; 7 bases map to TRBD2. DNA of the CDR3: TGTGCCAGCAGCGAATTTTGGGGAGCGGGGAACGAGCAGTACTTC. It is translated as CASSEFWGAGNEQYF.